This entry describes one T cell receptor beta chain. This clonotype was counted between two and nine times. The clone's antigen remains unknown. No qualities accompany the bases; no much larger clone lies one base away. Sequencing used an Illumina NovaSeq 6000. TCRalpha and TCRbeta cDNA libraries were built by 5'RACE with constant-segment primers, adding sample barcodes and unique molecular identifiers. Trizol reagent was used to extract RNA from every sample. Libraries were amplified in two PCR steps, with a second sample barcode and Illumina TruSeq adapters added in the second step. The libraries were sequenced on an Illumina NovaSeq using 2 x 150 bp paired-end reads. On the authors' methods: Reads were demultiplexed and collapsed into UMI-guided consensus sequences with migec v1.2.7. Using mixcr v2.1.11, UMI consensuses were aligned to TRA and TRB V and J templates and then assembled into clonotypes. Clonotypes were classified as expanded or contracted when called significant by both edgeR and NoisET, with noise models trained on biological replicates. For edgeR calls, the cutoffs were a false discovery rate-adjusted p below 0.01 and a log2 fold-change threshold of 1. As an exploratory analysis of dynamics, max-normalized trajectories of the 1000 most abundant clonotypes were examined by PCA with hierarchical clustering. Separately sequenced CD4+ and CD8+ repertoires were used to assign the CD4 or CD8 phenotype of responding clones. The public reads were reanalyzed by TCRdb: fastp trimming at Q25, MiXCR alignment, in-frame beta chains only. For every CDR3 protein sequence, its rows merge into one entry that carries the most common genes and DNA. These V and J calls derive from TCRdb rather than the authors' analysis. The sample records hundreds of thousands of distinct CDR3 sequences, around 8% of which are singletons. Of the sample, 22% falls within the top ten clones.

The sample belongs to a study of T-cell memory formation after mild COVID-19 (dated by TCRdb to the early 2020s). In the study overall: TCR sequence clusters from the two donors were largely donor specific. In two donors, T-cell clones that expanded and contracted after mild COVID-19 were followed by sequencing TCRalpha and TCRbeta repertoires longitudinally. Two young, previously healthy adult volunteers, one female and one male, were included in the cohort. The paper's findings and limits, for the study overall: The study included only a couple of mild cases, and larger cohorts that include severe cases with pre-infection samples were judged to be necessary. Contracting CD4+ clones were found mainly in CM and EM memory subsets, while CD8+ clones were enriched in EMRA. Clones contracting from day 15 to 85 had balanced CD4/CD8 phenotypes, while a second wave expanding from day 15 to 37 was biased towards CD4+. Some responding clones were detected in pre-infection memory, which suggested that pre-existing cross-reactive memory T cells had joined the SARS-CoV-2 response. The second-wave clones that peaked on day 37 were not confirmed to be SARS-CoV-2 specific.

PBMCs were isolated by Ficoll-Paque density gradient centrifugation. This TCR derives from a man between 18 and 29 years old who had mild COVID-19 (a few samples of this study predate the infection). The sample titles of this study are shuffled in the database, so cell type and time point are left out; the donor was told from shared clones. Specimen: PBMCs or a T cell subset sorted from them (not recorded which).

The CDR3 protein is CASSREGTGWNTEAFF. The DNA is TGCGCCAGCAGCCGAGAGGGGACAGGGTGGAACACTGAAGCTTTCTTT. The receptor chain draws on TRBV4-1 and TRBJ1-1, with 9 junctional bases fitting TRBD1. From V the trimming removes 4 bases and from J it removes 1 base, while the gene matches leave 7 bases of the junction unaccounted for. The cysteine opens and the phenylalanine closes a CDR3 of 16 amino acids. CDR3 DNA is the only sequence kept; it has 48 bases, read in frame from the first base. The germline V gene specifies MGHRA as CDR1 and YSYEKL as CDR2.